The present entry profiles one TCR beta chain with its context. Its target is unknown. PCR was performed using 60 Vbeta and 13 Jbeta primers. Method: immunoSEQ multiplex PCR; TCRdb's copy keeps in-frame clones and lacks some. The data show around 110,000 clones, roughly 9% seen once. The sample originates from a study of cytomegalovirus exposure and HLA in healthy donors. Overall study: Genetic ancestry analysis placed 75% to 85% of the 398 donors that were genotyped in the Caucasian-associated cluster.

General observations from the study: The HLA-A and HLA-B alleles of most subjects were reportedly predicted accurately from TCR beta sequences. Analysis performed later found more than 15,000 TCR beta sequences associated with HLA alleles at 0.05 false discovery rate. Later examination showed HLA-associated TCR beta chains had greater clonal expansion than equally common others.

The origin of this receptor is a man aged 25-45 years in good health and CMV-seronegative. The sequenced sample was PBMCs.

The CDR3 sequence is CSVERRYGTLRSYNEQFF. CDR3 sequence (DNA): TGCAGCGTTGAGAGGCGATACGGGACACTTAGATCCTACAATGAGCAGTTCTTC. The chain is built from TRBV29-1 and TRBJ2-1, with D perhaps matching TRBD1 (6 bases). This CDR3 has 18 residues. V dropped 3 bases and J dropped 1 base, with 22 bases sitting between them. Germline CDR1 is SQVTM and CDR2 is ANQGSEA.